A selection of T cell receptor beta chains follows, all from one sample in a study of blood T cell repertoires in COVID-19. Measured with immunoSEQ multiplex PCR; TCRdb has only the in-frame clones, and not every one. The table includes roughly 40,000 clones, around 90% detected once. Sequenced input: peripheral blood. Every receptor here comes from a man between 50 and 59 years old with COVID-19, enrolled during active disease. Both conserved end residues are part of each CDR3. D genes are given only for firm matches. The size of a clone is reported for some rows only, either as once, few or many, or as a class for expanded clones.

once	TRBD1	TRBV7-2	13	TRBJ2-7	CASSADRGNEQYF	TGTGCCAGCAGCGCTGACAGGGGGAACGAGCAGTACTTC
.	TRBD2	TRBV28	17	TRBJ2-7	CASSSPSGTSGFGEQYF	TGTGCCAGCAGCTCCCCATCCGGGACTAGCGGGTTCGGGGAGCAGTACTTC
.	TRBD2	TRBV10-1	19	TRBJ2-1	CASSKTTSGRAPGLRKQFF	TGCGCCAGCAGTAAAACCACTAGCGGGAGGGCCCCGGGTCTCCGTAAGCAGTTCTTC
.	.	TRBV4-1	14	TRBJ2-1	CASSQPGLYNEQFF	TGCGCCAGCAGCCAGCCCGGACTATACAATGAGCAGTTCTTC
.	.	TRBV28	11	TRBJ2-5	CASSLRETQYF	TGTGCCAGCAGTTTACGAGAGACCCAGTACTTC
.	TRBD1	TRBV5-1	16	TRBJ1-2	CASSSGSGTGNYGYTF	TGCGCCAGCAGCTCGGGGTCCGGGACAGGGAACTATGGCTACACCTTC
.	.	TRBV18	16	TRBJ2-3	CASSPRGGGGTDTQYF	TGTGCCAGCTCACCCCGGGGAGGGGGTGGCACAGATACGCAGTATTTT
.	.	TRBV11-2	14	TRBJ1-4	CASSPFLANEKLFF	TGTGCCAGCAGCCCTTTTCTCGCGAATGAAAAACTGTTTTTT
.	TRBD1	TRBV9	17	TRBJ2-7	CASSVDLRGTGPKEQYF	TGTGCCAGCAGCGTAGATCTGAGGGGGACAGGGCCCAAGGAGCAGTACTTC
.	.	TRBV27	14	TRBJ1-1	CASSQGRLGTEAFF	TGTGCCAGCAGTCAAGGGAGGTTGGGCACTGAAGCTTTCTTT
.	TRBD1	TRBV9	15	TRBJ1-5	CASSPGGTSNQPQHF	TGTGCCAGCAGCCCAGGGGGTACCAGCAATCAGCCCCAGCATTTT
.	TRBD2	TRBV27	14	TRBJ2-1	CASSNRLADNEQFF	TGTGCCAGCAGCAATCGACTAGCGGACAATGAGCAGTTCTTC
few	TRBD2	TRBV5-1	17	TRBJ2-2	CASSPSPTSGATGELFF	TGCGCCAGCAGCCCGTCTCCTACTAGCGGGGCCACCGGGGAGCTGTTTTTT
few	TRBD2	TRBV19	16	TRBJ2-1	CASRRTSGGISNEQFF	TGTGCCAGTAGGAGGACTAGCGGGGGAATTAGCAATGAGCAGTTCTTC
few	TRBD1	TRBV6-5	16	TRBJ2-7	CASSYSRDRGTYEQYF	TGTGCCAGCAGTTACTCCCGGGACAGGGGAACCTACGAGCAGTACTTC
.	.	TRBV6-7	10	TRBJ1-3	CASLGNTIYF	TGTGCCAGCCTAGGAAACACCATATATTTT
.	.	TRBV2	14	TRBJ1-5	CASSFSVINQPQHF	TGTGCCAGCAGTTTCTCGGTTATCAATCAGCCCCAGCATTTT
few	.	TRBV7-2	15	TRBJ1-1	CASSLKIGEGTEAFF	TGTGCCAGCAGTCTTAAGATAGGGGAGGGCACTGAAGCTTTCTTT
once	.	TRBV4-1	11	TRBJ2-7	CASSQGSEQYF	TGCGCCAGCAGCCAGGGGAGCGAGCAGTACTTC
.	TRBD2	TRBV5-5	17	TRBJ2-5	CASSLAGAAAGRQTQYF	TGTGCCAGCAGCTTGGCCGGAGCAGCGGCCGGGAGGCAGACCCAGTACTTC
.	.	TRBV4-1	16	TRBJ1-6	CASSQDRFRGNSPLHF	TGCGCCAGCAGCCAAGATAGGTTTCGGGGAAATTCACCCCTCCACTTT
.	TRBD1	TRBV6-5	15	TRBJ2-3	CASSYGGQSTDTQYF	TGTGCCAGCAGTTACGGGGGACAGAGCACAGATACGCAGTATTTT
.	TRBD1	TRBV18	13	TRBJ2-5	CASSTGTDMPQYF	TGTGCCAGCTCAACCGGGACAGACATGCCCCAGTACTTC
.	TRBD1	TRBV3-1/TRBV3-2	14	TRBJ1-1	CASSHTGGDTEAFF	TGTGCCAGCAGCCACACAGGGGGGGACACTGAAGCTTTCTTT
.	TRBD1	TRBV27	15	TRBJ2-3	CASRPLGQGTDTQYF	TGTGCCAGCAGACCTCTGGGACAGGGGACAGATACGCAGTATTTT
.	.	TRBV5-8	15	TRBJ2-5	CASNLAGIYQETQYF	TGTGCCAGCAATTTGGCAGGGATCTACCAAGAGACCCAGTACTTC
.	.	TRBV3-1/TRBV3-2	11	TRBJ1-2	CASSPGRGYTF	TGTGCCAGCAGCCCTGGCAGGGGCTACACCTTC
.	TRBD1	TRBV27	18	TRBJ2-7	CASSNPGQGAQGMHEQYF	TGTGCCAGCTCTAACCCGGGACAGGGGGCGCAAGGAATGCACGAGCAGTACTTC
.	TRBD2	TRBV4-2	16	TRBJ2-5	CASSLETSGVKGAQYF	TGTGCCAGCAGCCTAGAGACTAGCGGGGTAAAGGGCGCCCAGTACTTC